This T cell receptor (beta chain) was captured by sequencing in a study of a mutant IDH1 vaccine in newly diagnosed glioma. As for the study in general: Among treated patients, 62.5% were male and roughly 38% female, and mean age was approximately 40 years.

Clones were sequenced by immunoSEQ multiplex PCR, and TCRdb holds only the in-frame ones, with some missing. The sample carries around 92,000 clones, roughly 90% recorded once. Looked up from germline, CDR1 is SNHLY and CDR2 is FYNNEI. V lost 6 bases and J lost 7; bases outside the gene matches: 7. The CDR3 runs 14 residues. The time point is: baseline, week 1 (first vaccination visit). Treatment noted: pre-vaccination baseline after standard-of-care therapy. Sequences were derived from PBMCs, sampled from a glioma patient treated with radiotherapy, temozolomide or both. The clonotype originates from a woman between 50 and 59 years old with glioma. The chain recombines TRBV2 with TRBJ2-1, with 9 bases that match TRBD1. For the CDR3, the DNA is TGTGCCAGCAGCGCCCGACAGGGGGTTAATGAGCAGTTCTTC. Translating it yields CASSARQGVNEQFF.